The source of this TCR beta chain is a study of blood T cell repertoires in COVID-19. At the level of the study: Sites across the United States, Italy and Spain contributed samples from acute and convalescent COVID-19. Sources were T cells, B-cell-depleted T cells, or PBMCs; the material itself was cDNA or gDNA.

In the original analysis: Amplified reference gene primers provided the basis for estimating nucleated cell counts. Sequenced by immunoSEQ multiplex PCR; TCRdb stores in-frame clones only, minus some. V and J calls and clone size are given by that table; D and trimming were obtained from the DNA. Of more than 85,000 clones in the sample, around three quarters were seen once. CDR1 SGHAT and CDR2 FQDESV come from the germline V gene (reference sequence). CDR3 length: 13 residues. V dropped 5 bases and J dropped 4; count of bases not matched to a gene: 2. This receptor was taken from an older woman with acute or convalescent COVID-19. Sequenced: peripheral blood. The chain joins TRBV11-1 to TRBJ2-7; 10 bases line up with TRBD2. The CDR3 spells CASSASGGYEQYF. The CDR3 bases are TGTGCCAGCAGCGCTAGCGGGGGTTACGAGCAGTACTTC.